This T cell receptor beta chain was found in a study of OX40 agonist ivuxolimab in advanced cancers. Using immunoSEQ multiplex PCR, the repertoire was profiled, and TCRdb retains in-frame clones only, with some absent. The table lists 35,000 to 45,000 clones, around 90% of them singletons, with about 30% in the top ten. With baseline, cycle 4 day 1, and cycle 7 day 1 as timepoints, blood was sampled. This CDR3 is 15 amino acids long. V shed 5 bases, J shed 2 bases, and the junction held 9 bases outside the gene matches. Germline CDR1 and CDR2: LNHDA and SQIVND (reference sequence). The V call is TRBV19, the J call TRBJ2-7, with 7 bases lining up with TRBD2. The TCR comes from an adult with an advanced solid tumor such as melanoma, head and neck, liver or kidney cancer. Sequencing used CD4+ or CD8+ T cells sorted from blood, obtained in a trial of the OX40 agonist ivuxolimab. The CDR3 spells CASSAAGDSPYEQYF. The CDR3 bases are TGTGCCAGTAGTGCGGCGGGGGACTCACCCTACGAGCAGTACTTC.